The TCR beta chain described here comes from a study of shared clonotypes between healthy human individuals. CD8 cells classed as naive were CD45RO-negative and positively selected for CCR7, excluding terminally differentiated effector memory CD45RA+ cells. The repertoire was sequenced with immunoSEQ multiplex PCR; TCRdb's copy has only in-frame clones and lacks some. This table holds about 2 million clones, around 96% found once. Germline loops: CDR1 SGDLS, CDR2 YYNGEE. There are 13 residues in the CDR3. The V gene lost 0 bases and the J gene lost 6 bases, with 7 bases spanning the gap. The clonotype was recovered from a man aged 18 to 29 in good health. Sequencing used naive CD8+ T cells sorted from blood. V usage is TRBV9 and J usage is TRBJ2-1, with no clear D. The CDR3 protein is CASSVVDRNEQFF. Written as DNA, the CDR3 is TGTGCCAGCAGCGTAGTAGACCGCAATGAGCAGTTCTTC. The full variable domain, in which reference TRBV9 and TRBJ2-1 provide the parts outside the CDR3, is DSGVTQTPKHLITATGQRVTLRCSPRSGDLSVYWYQQSLDQGLQFLIQYYNGEERAKGNILERFSAQQFPDLHSELNLSSLELGDSALYFCASSVVDRNEQFFGPGTRLTVL.